These 6 T cell receptor beta chains originate from one sample sequenced in a study of early T cells in non-severe SARS-CoV-2 infection. Using its own MiXCR run on the 5' RACE reads, TCRdb lists one record per CDR3 protein. The table lists about 56,000 distinct CDR3 sequences, approximately 15% of them singletons, with approximately 4% in the top ten. The material sequenced was whole blood, taken at baseline. Receptors originate from an adult who was a healthcare worker with PCR-confirmed SARS-CoV-2 infection or an uninfected control (not recorded which).

This clonotype was picked up many times. The chain uses TRBV25-1 and TRBJ2-7, with D perhaps given as TRBD1 or TRBD2 (6 bases each). With 1 base removed from V and 2 bases from J, the gap between germline ends came to 27 bases. The CDR3 runs to 20 residues. From germline, CDR1 is MGHDK and CDR2 SYGVNS. CDR3 protein: CASSEWGATTVTHSPYEQYF. The CDR3 bases are TGTGCCAGCAGTGAATGGGGGGCGACGACAGTCACTCACTCACCCTACGAGCAGTACTTC.

This clonotype was counted between two and nine times. The chain employs TRBV6-5 and TRBJ2-3; the match to TRBD2 covers 8 bases. This CDR3 contains 16 residues. V gave up 2 bases and J gave up 2 bases; unmatched junction bases: 6. CDR1 is MNHEY and CDR2 is SVGAGI in the germline V gene. Here the CDR3 DNA reads TGTGCCAGCAGTTACGACAGCGGGGGCGCCACAGATACGCAGTATTTT. Its translation is CASSYDSGGATDTQYF.

This clonotype was picked up many times. The chain uses TRBV27 and TRBJ2-5, with D perhaps matching TRBD1 (6 bases). Germline V gene data show CDR1 as MNHEY and CDR2 as SMNVEV (reference sequence). V was shortened by 6 bases and J by 2 bases, with 13 bases between the two germline ends. The CDR3 is 14 residues long. The CDR3 nucleotides read TGTGCCAGCAGCTCAGGGGCACCACAAGAGACCCAGTACTTC. Translated: CASSSGAPQETQYF.

This clonotype was seen a few times. The rearrangement uses TRBV6-1 and TRBJ1-6, with no clear D. V lost 3 bases and J 7 bases, leaving 7 bases between the germline ends. Germline CDR1 reads MNHNS; CDR2 reads SASEGT. CDR3 length: 13 amino acids. This CDR3 reads CASSEMVNSPLHF. CDR3 nucleotide sequence: TGTGCCAGCAGTGAGATGGTAAATTCACCCCTCCACTTT.

In this sample, this clonotype turned up a few times. The chain links TRBV18 to TRBJ2-7, with 9 bases lining up with TRBD2. Trimming removed 1 base from V and 3 bases from J; junction bases left unmatched: 7. Germline CDR1 KGHSH, CDR2 LQKENI. The CDR3 runs 16 residues. CDR3 nucleotides: TGTGCCAGCTCACCACGAAGCGGGGGGACGTTCTACGAGCAGTACTTC. Its protein product is CASSPRSGGTFYEQYF.

V gene TRBV3-1 combines with J gene TRBJ2-1; no clear D. Germline V lookup: CDR1 LGHDT, CDR2 YNNKEL (reference sequence). Trimming took off 4 bases at V and 5 bases at J, with 6 bases between the two ends. The CDR3 consists of 12 residues. The DNA for the CDR3 is TGTGCCAGCAGCCGGGAAAACAATGAGCAGTTCTTC. Residues: CASSRENNEQFF.